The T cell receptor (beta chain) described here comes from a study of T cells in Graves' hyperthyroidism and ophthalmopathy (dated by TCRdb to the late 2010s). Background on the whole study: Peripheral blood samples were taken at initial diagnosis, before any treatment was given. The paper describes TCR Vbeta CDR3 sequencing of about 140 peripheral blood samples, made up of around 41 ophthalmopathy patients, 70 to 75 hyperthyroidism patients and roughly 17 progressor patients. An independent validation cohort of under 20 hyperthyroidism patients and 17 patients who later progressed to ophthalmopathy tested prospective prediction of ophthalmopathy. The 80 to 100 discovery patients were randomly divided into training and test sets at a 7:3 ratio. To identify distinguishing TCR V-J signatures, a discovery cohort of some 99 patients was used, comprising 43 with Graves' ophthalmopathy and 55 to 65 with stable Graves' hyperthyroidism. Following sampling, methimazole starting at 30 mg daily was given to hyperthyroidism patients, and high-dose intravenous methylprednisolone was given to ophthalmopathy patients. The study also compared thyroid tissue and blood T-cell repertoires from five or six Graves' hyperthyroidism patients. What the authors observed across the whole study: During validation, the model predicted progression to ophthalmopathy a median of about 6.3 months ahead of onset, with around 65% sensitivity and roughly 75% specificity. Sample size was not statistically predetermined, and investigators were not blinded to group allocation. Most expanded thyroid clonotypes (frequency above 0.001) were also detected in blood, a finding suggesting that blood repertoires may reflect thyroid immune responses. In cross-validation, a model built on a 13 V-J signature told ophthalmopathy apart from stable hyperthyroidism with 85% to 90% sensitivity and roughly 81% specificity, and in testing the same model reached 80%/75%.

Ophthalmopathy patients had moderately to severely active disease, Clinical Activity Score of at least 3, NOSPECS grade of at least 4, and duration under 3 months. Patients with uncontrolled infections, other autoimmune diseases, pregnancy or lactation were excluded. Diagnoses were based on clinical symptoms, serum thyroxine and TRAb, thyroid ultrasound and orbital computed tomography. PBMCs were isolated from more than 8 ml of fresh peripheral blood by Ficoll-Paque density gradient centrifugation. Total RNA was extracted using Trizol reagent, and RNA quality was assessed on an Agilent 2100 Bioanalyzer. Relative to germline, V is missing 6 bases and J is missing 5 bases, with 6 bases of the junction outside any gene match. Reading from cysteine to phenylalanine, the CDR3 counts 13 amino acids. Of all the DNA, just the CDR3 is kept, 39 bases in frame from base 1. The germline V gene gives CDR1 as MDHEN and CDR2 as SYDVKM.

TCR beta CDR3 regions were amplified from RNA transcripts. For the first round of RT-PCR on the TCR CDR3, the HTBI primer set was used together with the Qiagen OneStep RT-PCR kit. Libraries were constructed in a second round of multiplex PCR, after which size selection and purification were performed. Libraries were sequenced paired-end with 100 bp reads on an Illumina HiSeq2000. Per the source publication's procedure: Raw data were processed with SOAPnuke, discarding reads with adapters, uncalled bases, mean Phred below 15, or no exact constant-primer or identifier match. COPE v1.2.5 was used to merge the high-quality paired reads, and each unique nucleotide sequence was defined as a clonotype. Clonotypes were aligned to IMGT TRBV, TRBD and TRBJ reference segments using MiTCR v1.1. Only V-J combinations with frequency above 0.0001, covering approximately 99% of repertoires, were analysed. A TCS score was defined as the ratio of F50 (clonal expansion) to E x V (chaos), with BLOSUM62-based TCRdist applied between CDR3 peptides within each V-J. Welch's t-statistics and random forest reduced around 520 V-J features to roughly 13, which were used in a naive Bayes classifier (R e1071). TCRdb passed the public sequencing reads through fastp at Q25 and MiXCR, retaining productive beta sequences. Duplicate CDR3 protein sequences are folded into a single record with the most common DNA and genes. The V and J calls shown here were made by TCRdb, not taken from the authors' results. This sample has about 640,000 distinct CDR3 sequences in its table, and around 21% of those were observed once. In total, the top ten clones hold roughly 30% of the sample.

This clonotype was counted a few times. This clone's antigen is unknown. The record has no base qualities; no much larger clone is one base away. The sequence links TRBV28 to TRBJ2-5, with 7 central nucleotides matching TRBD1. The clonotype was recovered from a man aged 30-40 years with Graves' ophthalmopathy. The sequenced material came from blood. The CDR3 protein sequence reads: CASRPGTAETQYF. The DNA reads TGTGCCAGCAGACCCGGGACAGCGGAGACCCAGTACTTC.